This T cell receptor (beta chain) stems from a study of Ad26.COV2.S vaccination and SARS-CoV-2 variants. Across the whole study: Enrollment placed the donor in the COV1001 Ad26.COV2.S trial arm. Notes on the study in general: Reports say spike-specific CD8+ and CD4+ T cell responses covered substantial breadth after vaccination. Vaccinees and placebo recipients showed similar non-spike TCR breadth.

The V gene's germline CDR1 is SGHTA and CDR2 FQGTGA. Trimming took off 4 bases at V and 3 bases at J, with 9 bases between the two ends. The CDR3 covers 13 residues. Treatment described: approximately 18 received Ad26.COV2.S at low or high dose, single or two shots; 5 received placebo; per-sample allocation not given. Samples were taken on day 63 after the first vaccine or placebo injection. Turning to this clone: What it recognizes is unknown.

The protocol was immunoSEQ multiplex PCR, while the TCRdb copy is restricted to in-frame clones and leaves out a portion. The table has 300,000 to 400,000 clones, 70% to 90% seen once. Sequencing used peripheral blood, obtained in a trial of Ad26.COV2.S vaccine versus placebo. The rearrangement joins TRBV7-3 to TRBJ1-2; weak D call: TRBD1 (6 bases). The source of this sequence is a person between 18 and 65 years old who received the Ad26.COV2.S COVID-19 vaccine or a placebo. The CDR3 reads CASSYSGDYGYTF. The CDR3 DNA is TGTGCCAGCAGCTACTCAGGGGACTATGGCTACACCTTC.